Shown below are 27 T cell receptor beta chains from a single sample sequenced in a study of T cells in Graves' hyperthyroidism and ophthalmopathy. Template material for amplifying TCR beta CDR3 regions consisted of RNA transcripts. The TCR CDR3 first-round RT-PCR relied on the HTBI primer set. TCRdb passed the multiplex PCR reads through MiXCR, listing each CDR3 protein once. This table holds fewer than 700,000 distinct CDR3 sequences, 15% to 20% found once. Material: blood. These receptor sequences come from a young woman with Graves' ophthalmopathy.

This clonotype was counted only a few times. This chain uses TRBV27 with TRBJ2-1; maybe TRBD1 (5 bases). CDR3 length: 14 amino acids. Trimming pared 0 bases from V and 6 bases from J, leaving 9 bases between. Germline CDR1 MNHEY, CDR2 SMNVEV (reference sequence). The CDR3 spells CASSLSIGANEQFF. For the CDR3, the DNA is TGTGCCAGCAGTTTATCGATAGGGGCCAATGAGCAGTTCTTC.

This clonotype was counted at least ten times. This rearrangement joins TRBV12-3 or TRBV12-4 to TRBJ2-1; no reliable D call. The CDR3 contains 13 residues. Trimming shortened V by 7 bases and J by 4 bases, and 11 bases separated the two germline ends. The CDR3 DNA sequence: TGTGCCAGCAAGCGTACCGAATACAATGAGCAGTTCTTC. This codes for CASKRTEYNEQFF.

This clonotype was counted at least ten times. The J gene is TRBJ1-2, the V gene TRBV28, with D perhaps matching TRBD1 (5 bases). V was shortened by 8 bases and J by 8 bases, with 24 bases between the two germline ends. The length of the CDR3 is 15 residues. CDR1 is MDHEN, CDR2 SYDVKM, per germline. CDR3 nucleotides: TGTGCCAGCGACCGACCCCTACAGGATCTTCGGGGCTACACCTTC. This gives the protein CASDRPLQDLRGYTF.

This clonotype was found many times. CDR3 in DNA: TGTGCCAGCAGCTCTCCTCCGGGACCCTCGGGGCATGAGCAGTTCTTC. It yields the protein CASSSPPGPSGHEQFF. The V and J genes are TRBV27 and TRBJ2-1; the D call may be TRBD1 or TRBD2 (5 bases each). From germline, CDR1 is MNHEY and CDR2 SMNVEV (reference sequence). Trimming removed 6 bases at V and 8 bases at J, with 23 bases between. The CDR3 is 16 residues long.

With respect to this clonotype: A much larger clone lies one base from this, so it may be a read error. The CDR3: CASRPLAGADNEQFF. Here the CDR3 DNA reads TGTGCCAGCCGTCCACTAGCGGGAGCCGACAATGAGCAGTTCTTC. The chain combines TRBV27 with TRBJ2-1; 11 bases are a match to TRBD2. The CDR3 covers 15 residues. V shed 8 bases, J shed 5 bases, and the junction held 8 bases outside the gene matches. Germline CDR1 is MNHEY and CDR2 is SMNVEV (reference sequence).

This chain links TRBV28 with TRBJ2-7; TRBD2 is a possible D gene (6 bases). The CDR3 totals 15 residues. Germline V gene sequence: CDR1 MDHEN, CDR2 SYDVKM. V gave up 3 bases and J gave up 6 bases, with 18 bases separating them. DNA for the CDR3: TGTGCCAGCAGTTTCGGGCGGGATGGGCGAGGCGAGCAGTACTTC. Translating gives CASSFGRDGRGEQYF.

The rearrangement uses TRBV6-6 and TRBJ1-1; perhaps TRBD1 as D (5 bases). There are 14 residues in the CDR3. CDR1 and CDR2 from the germline V gene are MNHNY and SVGAGI (reference sequence). Trimming took 2 bases from V and 3 from J, leaving 10 bases between them. The CDR3 DNA reads as TGTGCCAGCAGTTACAGGGGCATGGACACTGAAGCTTTCTTT. It codes for CASSYRGMDTEAFF.

A few counts support this clonotype. The chain couples TRBV2 to TRBJ2-7; no clear D gene. The germline CDR1 and CDR2 sequences are SNHLY and FYNNEI. The V and J ends lost 4 bases and 2 bases respectively, with 9 bases between them. The CDR3 length is 13 residues. The chain's CDR3 is CASSGGNTYEQYF. The CDR3 coding sequence is TGTGCCAGCAGTGGTGGGAATACCTACGAGCAGTACTTC. The full variable domain, its missing parts supplied by reference TRBV2 and TRBJ2-7, is EPEVTQTPSHQVTQMGQEVILRCVPISNHLYFYWYRQILGQKVEFLVSFYNNEISEKSEIFDDQFSVERPDGSNFTLKIRSTKLEDSAMYFCASSGGNTYEQYFGPGTRLTVT.

On this clonotype: This may arise from a read error, as a much more abundant clone is one base away. The rearrangement joins TRBV5-1 to TRBJ2-7, with TRBD1 matching over 7 bases. The CDR3 covers 15 residues. Germline-derived CDR1 and CDR2 are SGHRS and YFSETQ. The CDR3 here is CASSIDREGLYELYF. As DNA, the CDR3 is TGCGCCAGCAGCATAGACAGGGAAGGCCTCTACGAGCTGTACTTC.

This clonotype was counted at least ten times. J is TRBJ2-4 and V is TRBV18; tentatively, D is TRBD2 (6 bases). Germline loops: CDR1 KGHSH, CDR2 LQKENI. CDR3 length: 15 amino acids. Trimming removed 0 bases at V and 6 bases at J, with 12 bases between. The CDR3 reads CASSPPETRGNIQYF. The DNA for the CDR3 is TGTGCCAGCTCACCACCCGAGACTAGGGGAAACATTCAGTACTTC.

A few counts support this clonotype. The chain combines TRBV15 with TRBJ2-7; 7 bases are shared with TRBD1. This CDR3 is 14 amino acids long. Germline CDR1 and CDR2: LNHNV and YYDKDF (reference sequence). Trimming at V came to 1 base and at J to 4 bases, leaving 4 bases not matched to a gene. The CDR3 DNA is TGTGCCACCAGCAGAGGATCACAGGGGTACGAGCAGTACTTC. This codes for CATSRGSQGYEQYF.

Comment on this clonotype: A much larger clone is a single base away; this may be a read error. The gene calls are TRBV27 and TRBJ2-7; TRBD1 is a possible D gene (5 bases). CDR3 size: 15 residues. Germline CDR1 and CDR2: MNHEY and SMNVEV (reference sequence). The CDR3 DNA sequence: TGTGCCAGCAGTCTATCCGAGACAGACCACTACGAGCAGTACTTC. Protein sequence: CASSLSETDHYEQYF.

CDR3 DNA: TGTGCCAGCAGCGTGGGAGGGACGCTAGAGACCCAGTACTTC. Its translation is CASSVGGTLETQYF. V and J are TRBV9 and TRBJ2-5; TRBD2 agrees at 7 bases. The V gene end was trimmed by 2 bases and the J gene end by 4 bases; junction bases not matched to a gene: 5. CDR3 length equals 14 residues. Germline V gene data show CDR1 as SGDLS and CDR2 as YYNGEE.

This clonotype turned up a few times. The genes are TRBV6-2 or TRBV6-3 and TRBJ2-3; 11 positions agree with TRBD2. V lost 4 bases and J lost 3; bases outside the gene matches: 6. The CDR3 consists of 16 residues. Looked up from germline, CDR1 is MNHEY and CDR2 is SVGEGT. The CDR3 coding sequence is TGTGCCAGCAGTTCCCTAGCGGGAGGCGGGACAGATACGCAGTATTTT. Translated: CASSSLAGGGTDTQYF.

This clonotype has ten or more counts. The chain recombines TRBV20-1 with TRBJ2-7; 11 positions agree with TRBD2. Germline trimming cut 2 bases from V and 0 bases from J; bases unmatched to any gene: 0. Germline CDR1 and CDR2: DFQATT and SNEGSKA (reference sequence). This CDR3 contains 14 residues. CDR3 DNA sequence: TGCAGTGCTAGACTAGCGGGAGGCTCCTACGAGCAGTACTTC. Its translation is CSARLAGGSYEQYF.

This clonotype was seen a few times. The rearrangement joins TRBV29-1 to TRBJ2-1; 7 bases map to TRBD2. After removal of 1 base from V and 3 bases from J, the junction contained 9 bases not matched to a gene. The CDR3 consists of 16 residues. Germline-derived CDR1 and CDR2 are SQVTM and ANQGSEA. DNA for the CDR3: TGCAGCGTTGAAGGGGGGGGGGAGACAAACTACAATGAGCAGTTCTTC. Translation: CSVEGGGETNYNEQFF.

As concerns this clonotype: A much larger clone lies one base from this, so it may be a read error. The V and J genes are TRBV28 and TRBJ2-7, with a tentative D call TRBD2 (5 bases). V shed 6 bases and J shed 2 bases, with 17 bases lying between them. The CDR3 consists of 15 residues. CDR1 and CDR2 (germline): MDHEN, SYDVKM. The CDR3 DNA is TGTGCCAGCAGCGCGGGCGGGTCTTTCCCCTACGAGCAGTACTTC. The encoded protein is CASSAGGSFPYEQYF.

This clonotype was picked up a small number of times. The chain couples TRBV20-1 to TRBJ2-5; 8 bases align to TRBD2. Trimming took 3 bases from V and 2 from J; bases not matched to a gene: 11. The CDR3 runs 16 residues. Per the germline V gene, CDR1 is DFQATT and CDR2 is SNEGSKA (reference sequence). The CDR3 region is CSARGAGGHYQETQYF. The CDR3, as DNA: TGCAGTGCTAGGGGGGCGGGGGGCCATTATCAAGAGACCCAGTACTTC.

This clonotype was counted many times. The V gene is TRBV28, the J gene TRBJ2-1; 8 bases are shared with TRBD1. CDR3 length: 15 residues. J gave up 7 bases and V 5 bases, and 10 bases lay outside the gene matches. Germline V gene lookup returns CDR1 MDHEN and CDR2 SYDVKM. The CDR3 DNA sequence: TGTGCCAGCAGTCCACATGGACAGGGAGGAAATGAGCAGTTCTTC. Translating it yields CASSPHGQGGNEQFF. The full variable domain, its missing parts supplied by reference TRBV28 and TRBJ2-1, is DVKVTQSSRYLVKRTGEKVFLECVQDMDHENMFWYRQDPGLGLRLIYFSYDVKMKEKGDIPEGYSVSREKKERFSLILESASTNQTSMYLCASSPHGQGGNEQFFGPGTRLTVL.

This clonotype occurred a few times. This may be a read error, as it is one base from a much larger clone. The CDR3 nucleotides are TGTGCCAGCAGGCCAGACTACGGCGACAATGAGCAGTTCTTC. It codes for CASRPDYGDNEQFF. The V gene is TRBV28, the J gene TRBJ2-1; D possibly corresponds to TRBD2 (5 bases). CDR1 is MDHEN and CDR2 is SYDVKM in the germline V gene. The CDR3 sequence is 14 residues long. V was cut by 6 bases and J by 5 bases, with 14 bases left in between.

The rearrangement joins TRBV7-9 to TRBJ2-1; 7 nucleotides agree with TRBD2. This CDR3 is built from 17 residues. The V gene end was trimmed by 1 base and the J gene end by 5 bases; junction bases not matched to a gene: 11. Germline V lookup: CDR1 SEHNR, CDR2 FQNEAQ (reference sequence). The CDR3 bases are TGTGCCAGCAGCTTAGAGCCCCTCTTGGGGGGGGACAATGAGCAGTTCTTC. This sequence encodes CASSLEPLLGGDNEQFF.

The chain carries TRBV4-2 and TRBJ2-7; D is possibly TRBD2 (5 bases). Germline loops: CDR1 LGHNA, CDR2 YNFKEQ. This CDR3 region has 15 residues. V shed 0 bases and J shed 3 bases, with 12 bases lying between them. The CDR3: CASSQDASHYYEQYF. The CDR3, as DNA: TGTGCCAGCAGCCAAGATGCTAGCCACTACTACGAGCAGTACTTC.

The chain carries TRBV27 and TRBJ2-7; D may be TRBD1 or TRBD2 (5 bases each). Between the trimmed V and J ends, which lost 6 bases and 3 bases, there was a span of 18 bases. This CDR3 comprises 15 residues. Germline assignment: CDR1 MNHEY and CDR2 SMNVEV (reference sequence). The CDR3 DNA reads TGTGCCAGCAGACGAAACCGGGACGGGTTCTACGAGCAGTACTTC. Its translation is CASRRNRDGFYEQYF.

This clonotype was seen ten or more times. The chain uses TRBV5-1 and TRBJ1-2; D gene ambiguous. The length of the CDR3 is 13 residues. Germline loops: CDR1 SGHRS, CDR2 YFSETQ. Deletions cut 0 bases from V and 0 bases from J, with 3 bases between. CDR3 in amino acids: CASSLEANYGYTF. CDR3 sequence (DNA): TGCGCCAGCAGCTTGGAGGCTAACTATGGCTACACCTTC.

V and J are TRBV4-2 and TRBJ1-1; D possibly corresponds to TRBD1 (5 bases). Germline CDR1 and CDR2: LGHNA and YNFKEQ. The CDR3 extends over 13 amino acids. V lost 9 bases to trimming and J lost 5 bases, with 16 bases between them. DNA of the CDR3: TGTGCCAGTACCCAGGGTTCTGGAACTGAAGCTTTCTTT. Translating gives CASTQGSGTEAFF.

This clonotype was seen many times. This rearrangement joins TRBV28 to TRBJ2-7, with 13 bases matching TRBD2. Per the germline V gene, CDR1 is MDHEN and CDR2 is SYDVKM. Losses at the gene ends were 2 bases for V and 6 bases for J; bases not matched to a gene: 4. The CDR3 extends over 15 amino acids. In nucleotides, the CDR3 is TGTGCCAGCAGTTTAGGACTAGCGGGAGCGGGCGAGCAGTACTTC. Its translation is CASSLGLAGAGEQYF.

The chain combines TRBV11-1 with TRBJ2-5; a weak D match, TRBD2 (5 bases). V lost 2 bases to trimming and J lost 0 bases, with 10 bases between them. CDR1 is SGHAT, CDR2 FQDESV, per germline (reference sequence). The CDR3 is 15 amino acids. The CDR3: CASSLNSEYQETQYF. The CDR3 DNA reads as TGTGCCAGCAGCTTAAATAGCGAGTACCAAGAGACCCAGTACTTC. Full variable domain (outside the CDR3, taken from reference TRBV11-1 and TRBJ2-5): EAEVAQSPRYKITEKSQAVAFWCDPISGHATLYWYRQILGQGPELLVQFQDESVVDDSQLPKDRFSAERLKGVDSTLKIQPAELGDSAMYLCASSLNSEYQETQYFGPGTRLLVL.